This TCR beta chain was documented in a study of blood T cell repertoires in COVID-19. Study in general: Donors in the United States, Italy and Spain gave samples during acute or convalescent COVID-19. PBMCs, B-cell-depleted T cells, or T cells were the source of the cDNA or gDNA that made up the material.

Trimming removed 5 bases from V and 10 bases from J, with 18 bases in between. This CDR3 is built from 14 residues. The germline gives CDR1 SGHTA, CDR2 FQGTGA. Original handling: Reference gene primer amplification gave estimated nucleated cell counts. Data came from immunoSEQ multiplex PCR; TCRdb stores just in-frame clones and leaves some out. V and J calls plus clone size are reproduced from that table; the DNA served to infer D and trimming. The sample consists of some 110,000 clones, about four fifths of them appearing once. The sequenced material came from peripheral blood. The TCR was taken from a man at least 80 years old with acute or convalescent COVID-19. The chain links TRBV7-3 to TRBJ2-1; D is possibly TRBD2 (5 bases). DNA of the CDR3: TGTGCCAGCAGCGAACCGGGAAGCCCGAGGGAGCAGTTCTTC. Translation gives CASSEPGSPREQFF.